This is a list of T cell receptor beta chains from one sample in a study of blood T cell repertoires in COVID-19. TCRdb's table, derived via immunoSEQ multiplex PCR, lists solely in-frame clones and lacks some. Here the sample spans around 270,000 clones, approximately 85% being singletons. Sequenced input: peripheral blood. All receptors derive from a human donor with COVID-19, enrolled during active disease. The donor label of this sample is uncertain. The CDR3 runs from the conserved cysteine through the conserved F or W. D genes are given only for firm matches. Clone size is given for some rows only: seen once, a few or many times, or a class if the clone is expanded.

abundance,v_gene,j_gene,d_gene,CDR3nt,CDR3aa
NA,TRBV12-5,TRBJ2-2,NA,TGTGCTAGTGGTTTGGGACTAGATCGTAGCGGGGAGCTGTTTTTT,CASGLGLDRSGELFF
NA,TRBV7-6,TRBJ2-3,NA,TGTGCCAGCAGCTTATATCGGGATACGCAGTATTTT,CASSLYRDTQYF
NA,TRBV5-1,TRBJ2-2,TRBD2,TGCGCCAGCAGCCTCCTAGCGGGAGGGGACACCGGGGAGCTGTTTTTT,CASSLLAGGDTGELFF
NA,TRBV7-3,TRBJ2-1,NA,TGTGCCAGCAGCTTAACCTCTAGTGTCCATGAGCAGTTCTTC,CASSLTSSVHEQFF
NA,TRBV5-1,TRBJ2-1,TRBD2,TGCGCCAGCAGCTTGGCCTTGAGTAGCGGGAGCTACAATGAGCAGTTCTTC,CASSLALSSGSYNEQFF
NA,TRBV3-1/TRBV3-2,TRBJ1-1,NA,TGTGCCAGCAGCAAACCGGCAGGCACTGAAGCTTTCTTT,CASSKPAGTEAFF
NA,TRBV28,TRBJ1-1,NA,TGTGCCAGCAGCGAACAGGGCCTGAACACTGAAGCTTTCTTT,CASSEQGLNTEAFF
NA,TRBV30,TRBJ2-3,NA,TGTGCCCGCCGCGAGCGGAGCACAGATACGCAGTATTTT,CARRERSTDTQYF
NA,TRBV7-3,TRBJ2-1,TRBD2,TGTGCCAGCAGCTTAACGTGGAGCGGGAGTGTGAATGAGCAGTTCTTC,CASSLTWSGSVNEQFF
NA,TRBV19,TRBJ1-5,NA,TGTGCCAGTAGTATGGGCCCCCGGGGACTTACCGCTTATAGCAATCAGCCCCAGCATTTT,CASSMGPRGLTAYSNQPQHF
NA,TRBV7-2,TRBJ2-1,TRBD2,TGTGCCAGCAAACCCCGGCGGACTAGCGGGTTCTATGAGCAGTTCTTC,CASKPRRTSGFYEQFF
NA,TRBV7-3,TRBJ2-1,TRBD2,TGTGCCAGCAGCGTGGGACTAGGGGAGCATGAGCAGTTCTTC,CASSVGLGEHEQFF
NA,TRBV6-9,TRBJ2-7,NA,TGTGCCAGCAGTTATCGGGCCTACGAGCAGTACTTC,CASSYRAYEQYF
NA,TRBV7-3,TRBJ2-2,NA,TGTGCCAGCAGTCCTGGCGTGGGAGGATATGGAAACACCGGGGAGCTGTTTTTT,CASSPGVGGYGNTGELFF
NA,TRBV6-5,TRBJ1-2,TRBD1,TGTGCCAGTCGACAGGGTATATGGGATGGCTACACCTTC,CASRQGIWDGYTF
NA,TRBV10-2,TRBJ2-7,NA,TGCGCCAGCAGTGAGTCTCCTAGGCAGTACTTC,CASSESPRQYF
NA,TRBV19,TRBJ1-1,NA,TGTGCCAGTAGTATCAGGGAAGGGGCGGCTTTCTTT,CASSIREGAAFF
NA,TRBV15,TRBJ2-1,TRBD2,TGTGCCACCAGCAGACTAGCGGGAGGTGGGGATGAGCAGTTCTTC,CATSRLAGGGDEQFF
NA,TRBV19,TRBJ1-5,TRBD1,TGTGCCAGTAGTACCACAGGGGTCAATCAGCCCCAGCATTTT,CASSTTGVNQPQHF
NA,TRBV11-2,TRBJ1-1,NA,TGTGCCAGCAGCTTTAGTCCAGGGTTAAACACTGAAGCTTTCTTT,CASSFSPGLNTEAFF
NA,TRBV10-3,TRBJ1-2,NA,TGTGCCATCAGTGAGTCGGAGGGGGGCTACACCTTC,CAISESEGGYTF
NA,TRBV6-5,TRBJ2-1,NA,TGTGCCAGCAGTCCGATAGCGGACTACAATGAGCAGTTCTTC,CASSPIADYNEQFF
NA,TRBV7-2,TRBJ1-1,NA,TGTGCCAGCAGCTTAGGGGCAATTTTTGAAGCTTTCTTT,CASSLGAIFEAFF
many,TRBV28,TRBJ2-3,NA,TGTGCCAGCAGTTTAGCGTTTTATACGCAGTATTTT,CASSLAFYTQYF
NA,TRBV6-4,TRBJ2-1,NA,TGTGCCAGCAGCCGGGACTCGGTGGGTAATGAGCAGTTCTTC,CASSRDSVGNEQFF
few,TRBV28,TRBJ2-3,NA,TGTGCCAGCAGCGCCCCGAAGCTGCCTAGCACAGATACGCAGTATTTT,CASSAPKLPSTDTQYF
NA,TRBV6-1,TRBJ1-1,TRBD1,TGTGCCAGCAGTGCCCGGACAGGGTTGGTCACTGAAGCTTTCTTT,CASSARTGLVTEAFF
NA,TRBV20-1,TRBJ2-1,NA,TGCAGTGCTAGTGGGCTTTACCTGATCAACAATGAGCAGTTCTTC,CSASGLYLINNEQFF
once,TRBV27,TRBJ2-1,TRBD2,TGTGCCAGCAGGAGTAGCGGGACGGGGAACTACAATGAGCAGTTCTTC,CASRSSGTGNYNEQFF
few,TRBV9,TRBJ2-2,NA,TGTGCCAGCAGCGAGAGGGCAGCGGGCAGCACCGGGGAGCTGTTTTTT,CASSERAAGSTGELFF
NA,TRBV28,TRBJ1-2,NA,TGTGCCAGCAGTACCCACAGGGATGGCTACACCTTC,CASSTHRDGYTF
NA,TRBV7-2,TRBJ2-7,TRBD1,TGTGCCAGCAGCTTAGGCCCCGGGACAGACCTCTACGAGCAGTACTTC,CASSLGPGTDLYEQYF
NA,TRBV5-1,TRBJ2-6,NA,TGCGCCAGCAGCTTGTCAGGGGTCGGGGCCAACGTCCTGACTTTC,CASSLSGVGANVLTF
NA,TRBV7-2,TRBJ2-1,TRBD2,TGTGCCAGCAGCACTAGCGGGAGGGGCGCGTTCTTC,CASSTSGRGAFF
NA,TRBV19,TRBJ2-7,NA,TGTGCCAGTAGTATAGCTGGATTAGAGGGCTACGAGCAGTACTTC,CASSIAGLEGYEQYF
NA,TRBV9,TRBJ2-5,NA,TGTGCCAGCAGCGTAGTGGCAGGGTCCGAGACCCAGTACTTC,CASSVVAGSETQYF
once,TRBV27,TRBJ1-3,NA,TGTGCCAGCAGTTCTTCCTCGGGAAACACCATATATTTT,CASSSSSGNTIYF
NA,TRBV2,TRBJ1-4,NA,TGTGCCAGCAGTGAGGAAGGAGTCGGGTCGGCTAATGAAAAACTGTTTTTT,CASSEEGVGSANEKLFF
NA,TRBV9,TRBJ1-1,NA,TGTGCCAGCAGCGTAACAGACAGGTTAACTGAAGCTTTCTTT,CASSVTDRLTEAFF
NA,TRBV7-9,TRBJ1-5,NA,TGTGCCAGCAGCTCTCGGGGAGAGGATCAGCCCCAGCATTTT,CASSSRGEDQPQHF
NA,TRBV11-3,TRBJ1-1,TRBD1,TGTGCCAGCAGCCCGGACAGGGAGAATACCACTGAAGCTTTCTTT,CASSPDRENTTEAFF
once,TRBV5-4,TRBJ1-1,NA,TGTGCCAGCACCCTGGGGTCGGCCGGGAGCACTGAAGCTTTCTTT,CASTLGSAGSTEAFF
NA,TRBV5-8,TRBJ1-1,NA,TGTGCCAGCAGCACCCGACCCAAGGGGACTGAAGCTTTCTTT,CASSTRPKGTEAFF
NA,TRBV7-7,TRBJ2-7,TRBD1,TGTGCTAGCAGCGAGGGACAGGTGAGCGAGCAGTACTTC,CASSEGQVSEQYF
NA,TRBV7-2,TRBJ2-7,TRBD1,TGTGCCAGCAGCTACCGACAGGGCTCCTACGAGCAGTACTTC,CASSYRQGSYEQYF
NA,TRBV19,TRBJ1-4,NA,TGTGCCAGTAGTATCACAGGGAATGGTGAAAAACTGTTTTTT,CASSITGNGEKLFF
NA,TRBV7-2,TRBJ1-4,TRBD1,TGTGCCAGCAGCTTAGCGCAAGGAGGGGGCAATGGTGAAAAACTGTTTTTT,CASSLAQGGGNGEKLFF
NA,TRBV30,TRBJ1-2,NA,TGTGCCTGGACCCCGGACAGCCTCGGCTACACCTTC,CAWTPDSLGYTF
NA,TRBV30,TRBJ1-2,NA,TGTGCCTGGAGCCACGGACAGGGCTACACCTTC,CAWSHGQGYTF
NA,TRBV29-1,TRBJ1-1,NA,TGCAGCGTTCGGGAATCTGAAGCTTTCTTT,CSVRESEAFF
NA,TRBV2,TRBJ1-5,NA,TGTGCCAGCAGTAGCGGGGGGGATCAGCCCCAGCATTTT,CASSSGGDQPQHF
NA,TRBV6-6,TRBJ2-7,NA,TGTGCCAGCAGTCTAGTCTTTGGGGAGGGGGCCTACGAGCAGTACTTC,CASSLVFGEGAYEQYF
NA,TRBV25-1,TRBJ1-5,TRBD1,TGTGCCAGCAGCCCCACAGGGGTAAATCAGCCCCAGCATTTT,CASSPTGVNQPQHF
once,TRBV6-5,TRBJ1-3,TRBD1,TGTGCCAGCAGCCGACAGGGGAGCACTGGAAACACCATATATTTT,CASSRQGSTGNTIYF
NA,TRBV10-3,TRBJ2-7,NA,TGTGCCATCAGTGAGTTTACCCAACAGGGAAACGAGCAGTACTTC,CAISEFTQQGNEQYF
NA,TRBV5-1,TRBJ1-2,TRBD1,TGCGCCAGCAGCCCGGGGACAGCCAACTATGGCTACACCTTC,CASSPGTANYGYTF